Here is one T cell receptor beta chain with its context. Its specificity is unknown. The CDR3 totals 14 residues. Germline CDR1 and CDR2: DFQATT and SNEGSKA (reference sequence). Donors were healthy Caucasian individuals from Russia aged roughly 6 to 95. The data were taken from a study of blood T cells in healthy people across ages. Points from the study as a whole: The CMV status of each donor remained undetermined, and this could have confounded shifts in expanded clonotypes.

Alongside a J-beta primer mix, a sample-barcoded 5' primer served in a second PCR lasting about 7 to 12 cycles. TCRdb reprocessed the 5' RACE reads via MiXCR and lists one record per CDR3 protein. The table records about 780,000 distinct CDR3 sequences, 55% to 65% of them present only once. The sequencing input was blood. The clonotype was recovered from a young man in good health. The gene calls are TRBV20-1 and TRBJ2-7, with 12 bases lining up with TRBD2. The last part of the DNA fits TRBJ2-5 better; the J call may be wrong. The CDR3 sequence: CSALRTSGEETQYF. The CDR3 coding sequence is TGCAGTGCCCTTCGGACTAGCGGGGAGGAGACCCAGTACTTC.